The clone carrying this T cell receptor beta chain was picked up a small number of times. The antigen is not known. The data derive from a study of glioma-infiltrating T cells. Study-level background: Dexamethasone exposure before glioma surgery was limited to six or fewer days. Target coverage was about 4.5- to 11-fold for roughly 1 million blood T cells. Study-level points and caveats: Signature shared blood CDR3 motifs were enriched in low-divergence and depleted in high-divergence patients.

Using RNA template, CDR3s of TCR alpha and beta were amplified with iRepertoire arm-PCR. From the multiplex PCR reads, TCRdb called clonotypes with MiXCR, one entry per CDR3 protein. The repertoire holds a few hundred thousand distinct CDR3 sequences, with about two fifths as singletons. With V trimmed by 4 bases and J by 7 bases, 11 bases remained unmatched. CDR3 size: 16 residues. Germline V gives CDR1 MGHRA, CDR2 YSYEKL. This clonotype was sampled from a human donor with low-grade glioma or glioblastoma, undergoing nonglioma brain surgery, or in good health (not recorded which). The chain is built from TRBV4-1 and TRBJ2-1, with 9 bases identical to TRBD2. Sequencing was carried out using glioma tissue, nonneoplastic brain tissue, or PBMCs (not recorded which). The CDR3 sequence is CASSRPLSGSENEQFF. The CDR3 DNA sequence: TGCGCCAGCAGCCGTCCTCTTAGCGGGAGTGAGAATGAGCAGTTCTTC.